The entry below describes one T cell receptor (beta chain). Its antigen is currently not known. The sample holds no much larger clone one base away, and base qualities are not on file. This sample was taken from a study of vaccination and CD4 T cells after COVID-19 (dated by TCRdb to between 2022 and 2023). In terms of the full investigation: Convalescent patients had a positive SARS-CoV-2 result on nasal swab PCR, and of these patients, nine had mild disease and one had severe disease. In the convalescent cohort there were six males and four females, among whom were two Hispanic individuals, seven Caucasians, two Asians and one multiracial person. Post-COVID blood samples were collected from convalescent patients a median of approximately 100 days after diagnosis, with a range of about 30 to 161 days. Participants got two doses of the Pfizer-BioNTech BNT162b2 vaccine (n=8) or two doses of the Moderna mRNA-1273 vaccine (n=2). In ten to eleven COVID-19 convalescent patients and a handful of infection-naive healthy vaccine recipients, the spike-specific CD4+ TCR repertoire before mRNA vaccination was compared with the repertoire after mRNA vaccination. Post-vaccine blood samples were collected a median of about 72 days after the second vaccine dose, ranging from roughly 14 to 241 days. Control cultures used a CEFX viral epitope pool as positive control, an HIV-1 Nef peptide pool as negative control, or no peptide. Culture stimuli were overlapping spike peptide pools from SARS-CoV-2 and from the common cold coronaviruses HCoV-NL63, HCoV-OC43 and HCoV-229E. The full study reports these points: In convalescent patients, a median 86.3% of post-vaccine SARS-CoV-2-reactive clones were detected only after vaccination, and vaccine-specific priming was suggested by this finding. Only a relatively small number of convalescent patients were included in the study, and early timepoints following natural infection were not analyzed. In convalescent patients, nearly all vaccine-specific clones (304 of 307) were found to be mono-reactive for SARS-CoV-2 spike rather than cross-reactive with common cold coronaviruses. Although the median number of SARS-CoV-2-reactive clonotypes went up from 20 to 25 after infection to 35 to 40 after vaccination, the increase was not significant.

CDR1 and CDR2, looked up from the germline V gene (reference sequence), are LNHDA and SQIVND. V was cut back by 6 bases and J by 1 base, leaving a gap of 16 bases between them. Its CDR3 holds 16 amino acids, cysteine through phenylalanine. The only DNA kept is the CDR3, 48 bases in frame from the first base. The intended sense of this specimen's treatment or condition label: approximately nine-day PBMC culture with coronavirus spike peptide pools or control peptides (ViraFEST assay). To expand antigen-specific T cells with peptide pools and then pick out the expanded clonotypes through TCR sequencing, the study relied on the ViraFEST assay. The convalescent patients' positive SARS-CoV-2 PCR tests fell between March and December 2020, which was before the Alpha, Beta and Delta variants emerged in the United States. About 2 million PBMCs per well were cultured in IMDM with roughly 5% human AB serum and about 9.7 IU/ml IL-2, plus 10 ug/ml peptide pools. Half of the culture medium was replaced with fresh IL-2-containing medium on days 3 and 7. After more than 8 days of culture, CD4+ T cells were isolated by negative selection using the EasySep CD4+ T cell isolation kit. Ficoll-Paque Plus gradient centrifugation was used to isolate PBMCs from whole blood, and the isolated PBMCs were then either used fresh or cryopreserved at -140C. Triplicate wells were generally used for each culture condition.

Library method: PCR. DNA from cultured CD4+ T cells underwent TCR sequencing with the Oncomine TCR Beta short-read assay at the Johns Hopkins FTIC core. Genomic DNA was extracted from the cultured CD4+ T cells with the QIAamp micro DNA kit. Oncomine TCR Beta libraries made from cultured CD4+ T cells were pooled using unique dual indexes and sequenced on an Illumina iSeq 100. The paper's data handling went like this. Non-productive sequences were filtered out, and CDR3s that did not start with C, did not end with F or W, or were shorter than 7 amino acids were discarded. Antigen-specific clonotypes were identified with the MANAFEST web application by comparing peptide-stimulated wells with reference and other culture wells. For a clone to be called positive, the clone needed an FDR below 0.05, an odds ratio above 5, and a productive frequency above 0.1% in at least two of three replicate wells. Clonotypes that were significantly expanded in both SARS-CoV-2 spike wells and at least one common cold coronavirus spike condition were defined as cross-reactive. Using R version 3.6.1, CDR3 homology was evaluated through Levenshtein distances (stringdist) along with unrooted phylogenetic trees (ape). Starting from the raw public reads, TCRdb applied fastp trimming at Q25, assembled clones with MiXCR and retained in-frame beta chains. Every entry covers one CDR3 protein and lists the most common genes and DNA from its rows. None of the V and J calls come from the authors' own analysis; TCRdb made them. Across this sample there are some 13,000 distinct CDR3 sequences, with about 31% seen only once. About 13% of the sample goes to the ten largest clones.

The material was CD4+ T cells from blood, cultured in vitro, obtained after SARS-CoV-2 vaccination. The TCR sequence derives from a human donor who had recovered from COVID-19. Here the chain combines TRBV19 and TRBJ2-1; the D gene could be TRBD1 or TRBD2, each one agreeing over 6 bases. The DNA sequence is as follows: TGTGCCAGTAGCGCCGCCGGGGGCAGTTCCTACAATGAGCAGTTCTTC. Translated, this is CASSAAGGSSYNEQFF.